Shown below are 26 T cell receptor beta chains from a single sample sequenced in a study of CD8+ T cells in alopecia areata. RNA extraction and reverse transcription yielded cDNA as sequencing template. The assay was immunoSEQ multiplex PCR, and TCRdb's table has in-frame clones only and misses some. The sample yields around 300,000 clones, without any singletons. On the basis of CD4, CD8alpha, NKG2D, NKG2ACE and other markers, pooled cutaneous lymph node cells were sorted. The material sequenced was CD4+ T cells sorted from a lymph node. Receptor source: a C3H/HeJ mouse with alopecia areata. MHC haplotype here: H2-k.

There are a few counts of this clone. Mouse germline and gene names are used. The read ends 4 residues shy of where the CDR3 ends; the end is completed using the germline J gene. J is TRBJ2-3 and V is TRBV13-2; 11 bases fit TRBD2. The germline gives CDR1 NNHNN, CDR2 SYGAGS (reference sequence). The CDR3 has 17 amino acids. Losses at the gene ends were 4 bases for V and 0 bases for J; bases not matched to a gene: 7. The CDR3 DNA, read in part, is TGTGCCAGCGGTCGACCGGGACTGGGGGTTAGTGCAGAA. It encodes CASGRPGLGVSAE. The complete CDR3 reads CASGRPGLGVSAETLYF.

This clone was counted a few times. The listed genes are named as in mouse. With the read ending 3 residues before the CDR3 end, the germline J gene is used to fill in that end. The chain couples TRBV1 to TRBJ1-6, with D tentatively TRBD1 (5 bases). TRBJ1-6 is labeled an ORF, and its function is uncertain. This CDR3 is 15 amino acids long. CDR1 and CDR2 (germline): NSQYPW, LRSPGD (reference sequence). V dropped 0 bases and J dropped 4 bases, with 7 bases sitting between them. The sequenced part of the CDR3 DNA is TGCACCTGCAGTGCAGAGGGGGATTATAATTCGCCC. This sequence encodes CTCSAEGDYNSP. In full, the CDR3 is CTCSAEGDYNSPLYF.

This clone turned up a few times. Germline and genes here are mouse. CDR3 sequence: CASSQTPGQANTEVFF. The DNA read from the CDR3 is TGTGCCAGCAGCCAAACCCCGGGACAAGCAAACACA. The chain combines TRBV5 with TRBJ1-1, with D perhaps TRBD1 (6 bases). The read terminates 4 residues before the CDR3 end, so the remaining end is supplied by the germline J gene. The CDR3 covers 16 residues. V dropped 2 bases and J dropped 0 bases, with 13 bases sitting between them. Germline V gene lookup returns CDR1 LGHNA and CDR2 YNLKQL (reference sequence).

This clone was seen a few times. Mouse gene names apply. The read ends 3 residues before the CDR3 terminus; that terminus is restored from the germline J gene. The genes are TRBV19 and TRBJ1-6; 9 nucleotides agree with TRBD1. TRBJ1-6 is known as an ORF, though its function is uncertain. The CDR3 consists of 14 residues. V lost 5 bases and J lost 10; bases outside the gene matches: 7. In germline, CDR1 is FNHDT, CDR2 SITEND (reference sequence). The part of the CDR3 DNA that was read is TGTGCCAGCAGAAAGGGACAGGGAAGATCGCCC. Residues: CASRKGQGRSP. Given in full, the CDR3 is CASRKGQGRSPLYF.

This clone showed up just a few times. Each gene name is a mouse one. The CDR3 extends 4 residues past the end of the read, so its final part is completed from the germline J gene. This chain joins TRBV1 and TRBJ2-1; 10 bases line up with TRBD1. The CDR3 extends over 14 amino acids. Per the germline V gene, CDR1 is NSQYPW and CDR2 is LRSPGD (reference sequence). The CDR3: CTCSAGDRGPEQFF. Incomplete CDR3 DNA: TGCACCTGCAGTGCAGGGGACAGGGGCCCT.

On this clone: Gene labels here are mouse ones. The read ends 4 residues early relative to the CDR3; the germline J gene fills the gap. The chain uses TRBV19 and TRBJ2-3; 10 nucleotides match TRBD2. V shed 6 bases and J 3 bases; nucleotides not matched to a gene: 10. The CDR3 has 16 amino acids. Germline-derived CDR1 and CDR2 are FNHDT and SITEND (reference sequence). CDR3 region: CASTSGGASGAETLYF. CDR3 bases read: TGTGCCAGCACCTCTGGGGGGGCAAGCGGCGCAGAA.

On this clone: Germline and genes: mouse. The read comes to an end 4 residues before the CDR3 does, leaving the germline J gene to fill in the end. The V and J genes are TRBV19 and TRBJ2-5; D remains ambiguous. The CDR3 sequence is 13 residues long. V was pared by 5 bases and J by 0 bases, with 7 bases between. The germline V gene has CDR1 FNHDT and CDR2 SITEND (reference sequence). The CDR3 DNA, read in part, is TGTGCCAGCAGAGCTGGTAACCAAGAC. Its translation: CASRAGNQD. The full CDR3 protein is CASRAGNQDTQYF.

Points on this clone: Gene names denote mouse genes. The read ends 4 residues shy of where the CDR3 ends; the end is completed using the germline J gene. The V and J genes are TRBV13-1 and TRBJ2-1, with TRBD2 identical over 7 bases. Losses at the gene ends were 6 bases for V and 6 bases for J; bases not matched to a gene: 9. Germline assignment: CDR1 NSHNY and CDR2 SYGAGN. This CDR3 has 14 amino acids. CDR3 sequence reads: CASKGTVPPAEQFF. The covered CDR3 bases are TGTGCCAGCAAGGGGACTGTGCCACCTGCT.

On this clone: The germline and genes are mouse ones. The read ends 4 residues shy of where the CDR3 ends; the end is completed using the germline J gene. The chain uses TRBV14 and TRBJ2-5; a possible D gene is TRBD1 (5 bases). This CDR3 spans 12 amino acids. CDR1 SGHDT and CDR2 FRDEAV come from the germline V gene. The CDR3 sequence is CASSRQKDTQYF. CDR3 bases read: TGTGCCAGCAGCCGACAGAAAGAC. Filled out from reference TRBV14 and TRBJ2-5, the complete variable domain reads EAGVTQSPRYAVLQEGQAVSFWCDPISGHDTLYWYQQPRDQGPQLLVYFRDEAVIDNSQLPSDRFSAVRPKGTNSTLKIQSAKQGDTATYLCASSRQKDTQYFGPGTRLLVL.

Only a few counts were recorded for this clone. The gene names here belong to mouse. The read finishes 4 residues shy of the CDR3 end, and the germline J gene is used to complete it. V usage is TRBV13-1 and J usage is TRBJ1-2, with TRBD1 identical over 8 bases. Germline V gene lookup returns CDR1 NSHNY and CDR2 SYGAGN. V was clipped by 0 bases and J by 3 bases; unmatched bases: 1. The CDR3 is 14 amino acids. The sequenced CDR3 bases are TGTGCCAGCAGTGATGGACAGGGGTACTCC. Encoded protein: CASSDGQGYS. The entire CDR3 reads CASSDGQGYSDYTF.

Remarks on this clone: Mouse gene names and germline throughout. The read falls 4 residues short of the CDR3 end, and the missing part is taken from the germline J gene. The chain combines TRBV13-1 with TRBJ2-2; possibly TRBD2 for D (6 bases). Trimming cost V 1 base and J 6 bases, with 10 bases left between them. The germline gives CDR1 NSHNY, CDR2 SYGAGN. The CDR3 has 14 residues. The CDR3 bases that were read are TGTGCCAGCAGTGATCCTGGGGACCCCGGG. Translating gives CASSDPGDPG. The full CDR3 protein reads CASSDPGDPGQLYF.

This clone has more than one count but fewer than ten. The gene symbols are mouse symbols. Read coverage stops 4 residues before the CDR3 terminus; the germline J gene supplies the remainder. This chain connects TRBV19 to TRBJ1-2, with D possibly being TRBD1 (6 bases). Germline CDR1 reads FNHDT; CDR2 reads SITEND (reference sequence). This CDR3 has 14 residues. CDR3 region: CASSIWGGAGDYTF. Incomplete CDR3 DNA: TGTGCCAGCAGTATATGGGGGGGCGCTGGC.

With regard to this clone: The germline and genes are mouse ones. From the germline J gene comes the end of the CDR3, since the read stops 4 residues before it. Within the sample, other DNA sequences also encode this same CDR3. The genes are TRBV19 and TRBJ2-3, with a tentative D call TRBD2 (7 bases). This CDR3 comprises 14 residues. The germline CDR1 and CDR2 sequences are FNHDT and SITEND (reference sequence). Trimming shortened V by 2 bases and J by 3 bases, and 10 bases separated the two germline ends. CDR3 bases read: TGTGCCAGCAGTATTCCGGGGGGCGCAGAA. Encoded protein: CASSIPGGAE. The CDR3 in full is CASSIPGGAETLYF.

There are a few counts of this clone. Mouse gene names and germline throughout. The read stops 4 residues short of the end of the CDR3; the missing end is completed from the germline J gene. J is TRBJ1-1 and V is TRBV19; 12 positions match TRBD1. CDR1 and CDR2 (germline): FNHDT, SITEND (reference sequence). The V gene end was trimmed by 4 bases and the J gene end by 3 bases; junction bases not matched to a gene: 4. The CDR3 is made up of 15 amino acids. CDR3 bases read: TGTGCCAGCAGTCCGGGACAGGGGGCTTACACA. It encodes CASSPGQGAYT. The whole CDR3 reads CASSPGQGAYTEVFF.

Ten or more counts support this clone. Mouse names are used for the genes. The read falls 3 residues short of the CDR3 end, and the missing part is taken from the germline J gene. The same CDR3 arises from other DNA sequences in this sample as well. This sequence joins TRBV19 and TRBJ1-6; D not resolved. TRBJ1-6 is designated an ORF whose function remains uncertain. V lost 2 bases and J lost 0, with 6 bases in between. CDR1 is FNHDT, CDR2 SITEND, per germline (reference sequence). CDR3 length equals 15 residues. CDR3 DNA (partial): TGTGCCAGCAGTATGGGGAATTCCTATAATTCGCCC. Protein sequence: CASSMGNSYNSP. The whole CDR3 sequence is CASSMGNSYNSPLYF.

As to this clone: Any gene name here is a mouse gene name. Sequencing ends 4 residues short of the CDR3 end; the germline J gene provides the rest. This chain joins TRBV12-1 and TRBJ2-4; 7 positions match TRBD2. The V gene's germline CDR1 is SGHSN and CDR2 HYEKVE. There are 13 residues in the CDR3. The DNA read from the CDR3 is TGTGCCAGCTCTCTCGCTGGGGGAAAC. This encodes CASSLAGGN. The whole CDR3 region reads CASSLAGGNTLYF.

This clone was found a few times. Gene names are the mouse ones. The CDR3 end is not reached by the read, which stops 4 residues before it; the germline J gene fills it in. The same CDR3 also results from other DNA sequences found in this sample. V usage is TRBV19 and J usage is TRBJ2-2, with 8 bases matching TRBD1. With 4 bases clipped from V and 2 bases from J, the junction kept 4 bases outside the gene matches. CDR3 length: 15 residues. CDR1 FNHDT and CDR2 SITEND come from the germline V gene (reference sequence). The CDR3 loop is CASSSRTGNTGQLYF. The CDR3 DNA, read in part, is TGTGCCAGCAGTTCTCGGACAGGGAACACCGGG.

The table lists this clone with a few counts. Gene names denote mouse genes. The read falls 4 residues short of the CDR3 end, and the missing part is taken from the germline J gene. V is TRBV13-2 and J is TRBJ1-2, with 11 bases that match TRBD1. From germline, CDR1 is NNHNN and CDR2 SYGAGS (reference sequence). V lost 0 bases and J lost 3; bases outside the gene matches: 1. The CDR3 length is 15 residues. Partial CDR3 DNA: TGTGCCAGCGGTGATGGGGACAGGGGGGACTCC. Protein: CASGDGDRGDS. The complete CDR3 protein is CASGDGDRGDSDYTF.

To note about this clone: Each gene name is a mouse one. The CDR3 extends 4 residues past the end of the read, so its final part is completed from the germline J gene. Other DNA sequences in the same sample also yield this CDR3. The chain employs TRBV5 and TRBJ2-7; 10 bases are a match to TRBD2. Germline V gives CDR1 LGHNA, CDR2 YNLKQL (reference sequence). V was pared by 0 bases and J by 3 bases, with 5 bases of the junction left unmatched. This CDR3 is 16 amino acids long. CDR3: CASSQDSGTGVYEQYF. The CDR3 DNA, read in part, is TGTGCCAGCAGCCAAGACTCCGGGACTGGGGTCTAT.

This clone has a count of ten or more. Any gene name here is a mouse gene name. Read coverage stops 4 residues before the CDR3 terminus; the germline J gene supplies the remainder. The same CDR3 is also encoded by other DNA sequences in this sample. V usage is TRBV17 and J usage is TRBJ2-7; D is perhaps TRBD1 (6 bases). The V gene's germline CDR1 is MNHDT and CDR2 YYDKIL. The CDR3 loop spans 13 amino acids. CDR3 sequence reads: CASSRGQVYEQYF. The sequenced CDR3 bases are TGTGCTAGCAGTAGAGGACAGGTATAT.

This clone has just a few counts. Gene names and germline match the mouse. With the read ending 4 residues before the CDR3 end, the germline J gene is used to fill in that end. This chain joins TRBV17 and TRBJ2-1, with D unresolved. V gave up 0 bases and J gave up 0 bases, with 6 bases separating them. CDR3 length equals 15 residues. Germline CDR1 and CDR2: MNHDT and YYDKIL. This chain's CDR3 is CASSRDNSNYAEQFF. The part of the CDR3 DNA that was read is TGTGCTAGCAGTAGAGATAACAGTAACTATGCT. The whole variable domain, remainder taken from reference TRBV17 and TRBJ2-1, is DTTVKQNPRYKLARVGKPVNLICSQTMNHDTMYWYQKKPNQAPKLLLFYYDKILNREADTFEKFQSSRPNNSFCSLYIGSAGLEYSAMYLCASSRDNSNYAEQFFGPGTRLTVL.

About this clone: The gene names given are mouse names. The CDR3 goes on 4 residues after the read ends, and that part is filled in from the germline J gene. Other DNA sequences in the sample encode the same CDR3. The chain uses TRBV13-2 and TRBJ2-7; tentatively, D is TRBD1 (7 bases). Germline V lookup: CDR1 NNHNN, CDR2 SYGAGS (reference sequence). This CDR3 is 14 amino acids long. Trimming cost V 2 bases and J 3 bases, with 12 bases left between them. The CDR3 protein is CASGDPGGFYEQYF. The covered CDR3 bases are TGTGCCAGCGGTGACCCAGGGGGGTTCTAT.

This clone has more than one count but fewer than ten. Gene names denote mouse genes. The read terminates 4 residues before the CDR3 end, so the remaining end is supplied by the germline J gene. The V call is TRBV13-1, the J call TRBJ2-5, with TRBD2 matching over 8 bases. V shed 3 bases and J 0 bases; nucleotides not matched to a gene: 3. The CDR3 extends over 15 amino acids. Germline assignment: CDR1 NSHNY and CDR2 SYGAGN. The CDR3 here is CASSGLGTNQDTQYF. The part of the CDR3 DNA that was read is TGTGCCAGCAGTGGACTGGGGACTAACCAAGAC.

This clone was counted only a few times. Genes and germline are mouse. The read comes to an end 4 residues before the CDR3 does, leaving the germline J gene to fill in the end. Different DNA sequences within this sample yield the same CDR3. This chain links TRBV31 with TRBJ2-7; 11 nucleotides match TRBD2. Germline lookup yields CDR1 GKSSPN and CDR2 SITVG. The CDR3 spans 13 residues. CDR3 bases read: TGTGCCTGGAGTCGACTGGGGGGGGAT. Protein: CAWSRLGGD. The entire CDR3 protein is CAWSRLGGDEQYF.

Concerning this clone: The listed genes are named as in mouse. Sequencing ends 4 residues short of the CDR3 end; the germline J gene provides the rest. The V and J genes are TRBV17 and TRBJ2-4, with a tentative D call TRBD1 (6 bases). V lost 3 bases and J 3 bases, leaving 13 bases between the germline ends. Germline CDR1 and CDR2: MNHDT and YYDKIL. The CDR3 contains 15 residues. The covered CDR3 bases are TGTGCTAGCAGTAGCAGGGGAGATGGACAAAAC. Translated: CASSSRGDGQN. The entire CDR3 protein reads CASSSRGDGQNTLYF.

About this clone itself: The gene names given are mouse names. The read stops 4 residues short of the end of the CDR3; the missing end is completed from the germline J gene. V and J are TRBV1 and TRBJ2-3; TRBD2 aligns across 8 bases. The V and J ends lost 1 base and 2 bases, in that order; junction bases with no gene match: 2. From germline, CDR1 is NSQYPW and CDR2 LRSPGD (reference sequence). The CDR3 is 15 residues long. CDR3: CTCSAVTGDAETLYF. The part of the CDR3 DNA that was read is TGCACCTGCAGTGCAGTGACTGGGGATGCAGAA.